Given below is one T cell receptor beta chain in context. These data originate in a study of control samples from healthy donors and cancer patients. Germline values: CDR1 LGHNT, CDR2 FRNRAP. Trimming pared 8 bases from V and 2 bases from J, leaving 12 bases between. CDR3 length: 13 amino acids. Here immunoSEQ multiplex PCR was the method, and the copy in TCRdb shows in-frame clones only, minus some. The sample has 95,000 to 120,000 clones, around 80% seen once. The TCR sequence derives from a man younger than 30 in good health. Material: blood. The gene calls are TRBV12-5 and TRBJ2-5; D is perhaps TRBD2 (5 bases). In nucleotides, the CDR3 is TGTGCTAGTCAAAGCGGAGTACAAGAGACCCAGTACTTC. Translation: CASQSGVQETQYF.